These T cell receptor beta chains were read from a single sample in a study of blood T cell repertoires in COVID-19. The repertoire was sequenced with immunoSEQ multiplex PCR; TCRdb's copy has only in-frame clones and lacks some. The sample records approximately 120,000 clones, approximately 84% being singletons. The specimen was peripheral blood. These receptor sequences come from a human donor in a cohort sampled during active COVID-19. Both conserved end residues are part of each CDR3. The order of the fields is CDR3 protein, V gene, clone size, J gene. For some rows the clone size is stated as once, few or many, or as a class when expanded; others skip it.

CASGRGPETQYF,TRBV6-6,few,TRBJ2-5
CASSAEGRGNYGYTF,TRBV9,-,TRBJ1-2
CASREDGIYEQYF,TRBV19,-,TRBJ2-7
CASILNCYGTGISYEQYF,TRBV6-9,-,TRBJ2-7
CASSFMRDQPQHF,TRBV5-6,-,TRBJ1-5
CASSLAGGLALDTQYF,TRBV5-4,few,TRBJ2-3
CASSFKRRLGDEQYF,TRBV7-9,-,TRBJ2-7
CASGSLSAGTGGYQPQHF,TRBV12-5,-,TRBJ1-5
CAWKVNRTFPYEQYF,TRBV30,-,TRBJ2-7
CASSLGQGLETQYF,TRBV5-1,-,TRBJ2-5
CASRLSRTDTQYF,TRBV6-5,few,TRBJ2-3
CASSQDTGNTDTQYF,TRBV3-1/TRBV3-2,few,TRBJ2-3
CAWSSRGEQYF,TRBV30,-,TRBJ2-7
CASRGQGGTGELFF,TRBV19,-,TRBJ2-2
CASSRWTGGNEKLFF,TRBV5-6,-,TRBJ1-4
CASSLRDTQYF,TRBV7-2,-,TRBJ2-3
CASSLTGETYNEQFF,TRBV5-1,-,TRBJ2-1
CASSSVARTPNYGYTF,TRBV5-1,-,TRBJ1-2
CASRTENTGELFF,TRBV2,-,TRBJ2-2
CASSQAGGLRGNEQFF,TRBV3-1/TRBV3-2,-,TRBJ2-1
CASSTQQGADYGYTF,TRBV6-5,-,TRBJ1-2
CASSVAAGVQETQYF,TRBV9,few,TRBJ2-5
CASSITGEGQPQHF,TRBV19,-,TRBJ1-5
CASTRQGGSEAFF,TRBV9,-,TRBJ1-1
CASSPGSLTDTQYF,TRBV10-1,-,TRBJ2-3
CASTPPQRVANYGYTF,TRBV19,-,TRBJ1-2
CASSVVPGGATDTQYF,TRBV9,-,TRBJ2-3
CASSLVARTGELFF,TRBV7-6,-,TRBJ2-2
CASSTDRGYNEQFF,TRBV13,-,TRBJ2-1